Listed below are T cell receptor beta chains from one sample, sequenced in a study of ipilimumab plus nivolumab after autologous stem cell transplantation. Clones were read by immunoSEQ multiplex PCR, and TCRdb kept only the in-frame ones, dropping some. The sample has some 87,000 clones; 75% to 85% are singletons. Here the sequenced sample was PBMCs, taken in a trial of ipilimumab plus nivolumab as post-transplant consolidation. The receptors were sampled from a male donor with diffuse large B-cell lymphoma. Each CDR3 is given with its conserved first and last residue. Each record gives: J gene, D gene, V gene, clone size, CDR3 DNA, CDR3 protein. The D gene is left open where the match is weak. Size is stated for part of the rows, as once, few or many counts, or as a class when the clone is expanded.

j_call: TRBJ2-7; d_call: .; v_call: TRBV5-1; clone_size: .; cdr3_nt: TGCGCCAGCAGCTTGGATCTCCAGGGGTCCACCTACGAGCAGTACTTC; cdr3_aa: CASSLDLQGSTYEQYF
j_call: TRBJ2-7; d_call: .; v_call: TRBV7-2; clone_size: .; cdr3_nt: TGTGCCAGCAGCTTAGGCGGGACAGTCAACGAGCAGTACTTC; cdr3_aa: CASSLGGTVNEQYF
j_call: TRBJ1-5; d_call: .; v_call: TRBV27; clone_size: .; cdr3_nt: TGTGCCAGCGGGATTAGAGGGGAGGGTCAGCCCCAGCATTTT; cdr3_aa: CASGIRGEGQPQHF
j_call: TRBJ1-5; d_call: .; v_call: TRBV9; clone_size: .; cdr3_nt: TGTGCCAGCAGCGTAGATGGGTCGGGACAGCCCCAGCATTTT; cdr3_aa: CASSVDGSGQPQHF
j_call: TRBJ2-2; d_call: TRBD1; v_call: TRBV7-3; clone_size: few; cdr3_nt: TGTGCCAGCAGCTTCGACAGGGGGCCCACCGGGGAGCTGTTTTTT; cdr3_aa: CASSFDRGPTGELFF
j_call: TRBJ1-1; d_call: .; v_call: TRBV7-2; clone_size: .; cdr3_nt: TGTGCCAGCAGCTTCAGGGCTGAAGCTTTCTTT; cdr3_aa: CASSFRAEAFF
j_call: TRBJ2-7; d_call: .; v_call: TRBV7-2; clone_size: .; cdr3_nt: TGTGCCAGCAGCTCCCCCGAGCGCACCTACGAGCAGTACTTC; cdr3_aa: CASSSPERTYEQYF
j_call: TRBJ1-2; d_call: .; v_call: TRBV4-2; clone_size: .; cdr3_nt: TGTGCCAGCAGCCTTAACAGGATAGGCTATGGCTACACCTTC; cdr3_aa: CASSLNRIGYGYTF
j_call: TRBJ1-5; d_call: .; v_call: TRBV7-2; clone_size: .; cdr3_nt: TGTGCCAGCAGCCCCCAGACACAGTATAGCAATCAGCCCCAGCATTTT; cdr3_aa: CASSPQTQYSNQPQHF
j_call: TRBJ2-1; d_call: .; v_call: TRBV29-1; clone_size: .; cdr3_nt: TGCAGCGTTGAGATGGGCAGGGCAACTGAGCAGTTCTTC; cdr3_aa: CSVEMGRATEQFF
j_call: TRBJ1-1; d_call: .; v_call: TRBV6-6; clone_size: .; cdr3_nt: TGTGCCAGCAGTTCCTTCTACCAGAACACTGAAGCTTTCTTT; cdr3_aa: CASSSFYQNTEAFF
j_call: TRBJ1-6; d_call: .; v_call: TRBV11-3; clone_size: .; cdr3_nt: TGTGCCAGCAGCTTGGACGGGAGACCAAATTCACCCCTCCACTTT; cdr3_aa: CASSLDGRPNSPLHF
j_call: TRBJ1-5; d_call: .; v_call: TRBV28; clone_size: .; cdr3_nt: TGTGCCAGCAAACTCTCCGCGATCAATCAGCCCCAGCATTTT; cdr3_aa: CASKLSAINQPQHF
j_call: TRBJ1-5; d_call: TRBD1; v_call: TRBV18; clone_size: .; cdr3_nt: TGTGCCAGCTCGCTACAGGGGAATGGGAATCAGCCCCAGCATTTT; cdr3_aa: CASSLQGNGNQPQHF
j_call: TRBJ1-3; d_call: TRBD1; v_call: TRBV11-2; clone_size: .; cdr3_nt: TGTGCCAGCAGCTCTGGGACAGCAAGCTCTGGAAACACCATATATTTT; cdr3_aa: CASSSGTASSGNTIYF
j_call: TRBJ1-6; d_call: .; v_call: TRBV21-1; clone_size: .; cdr3_nt: TGTGCCAGCAGCAAGTACAGGTATAATTCACCCCTCCACTTT; cdr3_aa: CASSKYRYNSPLHF
j_call: TRBJ2-3; d_call: TRBD2; v_call: TRBV5-1; clone_size: .; cdr3_nt: TGCGCCAGCAGCCGAACGACTAGCGGGGTGGACACGCAGTATTTT; cdr3_aa: CASSRTTSGVDTQYF
j_call: TRBJ1-6; d_call: .; v_call: TRBV5-1; clone_size: .; cdr3_nt: TGCGCCAGCAGCGCAAACCATGGAGGGAATTCACCCCTCCACTTT; cdr3_aa: CASSANHGGNSPLHF
j_call: TRBJ2-5; d_call: .; v_call: TRBV7-9; clone_size: .; cdr3_nt: TGTGCCAGCAGCAAGGTTTCGCAAGAGACCCAGTACTTC; cdr3_aa: CASSKVSQETQYF
j_call: TRBJ1-2; d_call: .; v_call: TRBV13; clone_size: .; cdr3_nt: TGTGCCAGCAGCTCTTACAAGGACCGAAAGGTCTATGGCTACACCTTC; cdr3_aa: CASSSYKDRKVYGYTF
j_call: TRBJ2-3; d_call: .; v_call: TRBV7-6; clone_size: .; cdr3_nt: TGTGCCAGCAGCTGGGGGGAGAGCACAGATACGCAGTATTTT; cdr3_aa: CASSWGESTDTQYF
j_call: TRBJ2-3; d_call: TRBD1; v_call: TRBV7-6; clone_size: .; cdr3_nt: TGTGCCAGCAGCCTGGGACAGCGCACAGATACGCAGTATTTT; cdr3_aa: CASSLGQRTDTQYF
j_call: TRBJ1-1; d_call: .; v_call: TRBV2; clone_size: once; cdr3_nt: TGTGCCACACAACAGGGCTTGAACACTGAAGCTTTCTTT; cdr3_aa: CATQQGLNTEAFF
j_call: TRBJ2-3; d_call: .; v_call: TRBV7-3; clone_size: .; cdr3_nt: TGTGCCAGCAGCCGAGGGGGGGATACGCAGTATTTT; cdr3_aa: CASSRGGDTQYF
j_call: TRBJ1-2; d_call: .; v_call: TRBV30; clone_size: .; cdr3_nt: TGTGCCTGGAAAACCCGATGGTGCAGGGGAAATTATGGCTACACCTTC; cdr3_aa: CAWKTRWCRGNYGYTF
j_call: TRBJ2-7; d_call: .; v_call: TRBV14; clone_size: .; cdr3_nt: TGTGCCAGCAGCCCTTGGGGAGCCCGACAGCTCAACGAGCAGTACTTC; cdr3_aa: CASSPWGARQLNEQYF
j_call: TRBJ1-2; d_call: .; v_call: TRBV19; clone_size: .; cdr3_nt: TGTGCCAGTAGTATATATCCGGACGAAATAACAGGCTATGGCTACACCTTC; cdr3_aa: CASSIYPDEITGYGYTF
j_call: TRBJ2-4; d_call: TRBD1; v_call: TRBV18; clone_size: once; cdr3_nt: TGTGCCAGCTCAGACGGACAGGTCCAGTACTTC; cdr3_aa: CASSDGQVQYF
j_call: TRBJ2-3; d_call: TRBD2; v_call: TRBV7-3; clone_size: .; cdr3_nt: TGTGCCAGCAGCTCCGGACTAGCGGGGGGGCAGAACACGCAGTATTTT; cdr3_aa: CASSSGLAGGQNTQYF
j_call: TRBJ1-4; d_call: TRBD1; v_call: TRBV5-1; clone_size: .; cdr3_nt: TGCGCCAGCAGCGTGAGACAGGGAGCAACTAATGAAAAACTGTTTTTT; cdr3_aa: CASSVRQGATNEKLFF
j_call: TRBJ1-5; d_call: .; v_call: TRBV27; clone_size: .; cdr3_nt: TGTGCCAGCAGTTTATCGAATAGCAATCAGCCCCAGCATTTT; cdr3_aa: CASSLSNSNQPQHF
j_call: TRBJ2-1; d_call: TRBD2; v_call: TRBV5-1; clone_size: .; cdr3_nt: TGCGCCAGCAGCTCGGTTCTAGCGGGGGTTATCTCCTACAATGAGCAGTTCTTC; cdr3_aa: CASSSVLAGVISYNEQFF
j_call: TRBJ2-5; d_call: TRBD2; v_call: TRBV4-3; clone_size: few; cdr3_nt: TGCGCCAGCAGCGCCCAACTAGCGGGACAAGAGACCCAGTACTTC; cdr3_aa: CASSAQLAGQETQYF
j_call: TRBJ1-2; d_call: .; v_call: TRBV30; clone_size: .; cdr3_nt: TGTGCCTGGAGGGGGAGAGGTGGCTACACCTTC; cdr3_aa: CAWRGRGGYTF
j_call: TRBJ1-2; d_call: .; v_call: TRBV7-8; clone_size: .; cdr3_nt: TGTGCCAGCAGCAAGGACCTTGTCTATGGCTACACCTTC; cdr3_aa: CASSKDLVYGYTF
j_call: TRBJ1-4; d_call: .; v_call: TRBV18; clone_size: few; cdr3_nt: TGTGCCAGCTCAGAAGGCGAAAAACTGTTTTTT; cdr3_aa: CASSEGEKLFF
j_call: TRBJ1-2; d_call: TRBD1; v_call: TRBV7-8; clone_size: .; cdr3_nt: TGTGCCAGCAGTTATGGGACAGGGAGGTTTTTTGGTGGCTACACCTTC; cdr3_aa: CASSYGTGRFFGGYTF
j_call: TRBJ2-7; d_call: TRBD2; v_call: TRBV6-6; clone_size: .; cdr3_nt: TGTGCCAGTGGGAGGGGAAACTCCTACGAGCAGTACTTC; cdr3_aa: CASGRGNSYEQYF
j_call: TRBJ1-3; d_call: .; v_call: TRBV11-2; clone_size: .; cdr3_nt: TGTGCCAGCAGCTTAGCAGTCTCTGGAAACACCATATATTTT; cdr3_aa: CASSLAVSGNTIYF
j_call: TRBJ2-3; d_call: TRBD2; v_call: TRBV15; clone_size: .; cdr3_nt: TGTGCCACCAGCATGGGGACTAGCGGAGGGCCAGATACGCAGTATTTT; cdr3_aa: CATSMGTSGGPDTQYF
j_call: TRBJ2-2; d_call: TRBD1; v_call: TRBV19; clone_size: .; cdr3_nt: TGTGCCAGTAGTCTCTGGACAGGGTTAAACACCGGGGAGCTGTTTTTT; cdr3_aa: CASSLWTGLNTGELFF
j_call: TRBJ1-1; d_call: TRBD1; v_call: TRBV9; clone_size: .; cdr3_nt: TGTGCCAGCAGCGTCGGGACAGGTGTAAGGTACACTGAAGCTTTCTTT; cdr3_aa: CASSVGTGVRYTEAFF
j_call: TRBJ2-5; d_call: TRBD2; v_call: TRBV5-4; clone_size: .; cdr3_nt: TGTGCCAGCAGCCGAGACCCGGGAGCGGGGGCGGAGACCCAGTACTTC; cdr3_aa: CASSRDPGAGAETQYF
j_call: TRBJ2-1; d_call: .; v_call: TRBV6-5; clone_size: once; cdr3_nt: TGTGCCAGCAGGTCGGACCACTCCAACAATGAGCAGTTCTTC; cdr3_aa: CASRSDHSNNEQFF
j_call: TRBJ2-6; d_call: .; v_call: TRBV7-3; clone_size: .; cdr3_nt: TGTGCCAGCAGCCTGAACTCTGGGGCCAACGTCCTGACTTTC; cdr3_aa: CASSLNSGANVLTF